This paragraph reports one T cell receptor beta chain. The data originate from a study of blood T cell repertoires in COVID-19. Study at large: Whether acute or convalescent, the COVID-19 samples came from the United States, Italy and Spain.

CDR1 is LGHDT and CDR2 is YNNKEL in the germline V gene (reference sequence). CDR3 length equals 13 residues. J lost 12 bases, V lost 4 bases, and 10 bases had no gene match. The authors' processing: The authors estimated nucleated cell counts from reference gene primer amplification. Clones were read by immunoSEQ multiplex PCR, and TCRdb kept only the in-frame ones, dropping some. V, J and clone size are those of that table, while D and trimming were read from the DNA. The data contain roughly 79,000 clones, 82% of them seen just once; the ten biggest clones take up approximately 7%. The chain joins TRBV3-1 (or the pseudogene TRBV3-2) to TRBJ2-7; TRBD2 matches at 9 bases. The sequenced sample was peripheral blood. This clonotype was obtained from a human donor in a cohort sampled during active COVID-19. CDR3 residues: CASSPGTSRVSYF. In DNA, the CDR3 is TGTGCCAGCAGCCCCGGGACTAGCCGCGTCTCGTACTTC.